Presented here are 6 T cell receptor beta chains from one specimen sequenced in a study of cytomegalovirus exposure and HLA in healthy donors. With 60 Vbeta and 13 Jbeta primers, the PCR was carried out. The method was immunoSEQ multiplex PCR; TCRdb's version includes in-frame clones alone and lacks a portion of them. The sample has roughly 290,000 clones; around 80% are singletons. The specimen was PBMCs. The receptors come from a girl aged 2-10 years in good health and CMV-seronegative.

The V call is TRBV15, the J call TRBJ1-2; the D gene is possibly TRBD1 (6 bases). This CDR3 has 13 amino acids. CDR1 and CDR2 (germline): LNHNV, YYDKDF (reference sequence). Trimming shortened V by 5 bases and J by 2 bases, and 9 bases separated the two germline ends. In DNA, the CDR3 is TGTGCCACCAGCGGTACAGGGAACTATGGCTACACCTTC. Its protein product is CATSGTGNYGYTF.

This clone was observed a handful of times. This rearrangement joins TRBV7-9 to TRBJ2-7; 8 nucleotides align to TRBD1. CDR3 length: 14 amino acids. Germline V gene lookup returns CDR1 SEHNR and CDR2 FQNEAQ (reference sequence). Trimming removed 0 bases from V and 3 bases from J; junction bases left unmatched: 1. As DNA, the CDR3 is TGTGCCAGCAGCTTAGCCGGACAGGGCTACGAGCAGTACTTC. Its translation is CASSLAGQGYEQYF.

V gene TRBV30 combines with J gene TRBJ1-3, with a tentative D call TRBD1 (5 bases). V lost 1 base, J lost 2 bases, and 18 bases lay in between. Germline V gene data show CDR1 as GTSNPN and CDR2 as SVGIG (reference sequence). The CDR3 totals 17 residues. CDR3 protein: CAWSGGWQTEPGNTIYF. Written as DNA, the CDR3 is TGTGCCTGGAGTGGTGGGTGGCAGACAGAACCTGGAAACACCATATATTTT. The full variable domain, completed using reference TRBV30 and TRBJ1-3, is SQTIHQWPATLVQPVGSPLSLECTVEGTSNPNLYWYRQAAGRGLQLLFYSVGIGQISSEVPQNLSASRPQDRQFILSSKKLLLSDSGFYLCAWSGGWQTEPGNTIYFGEGSWLTVV.

The rearrangement links TRBV9 to TRBJ2-1, with D possibly being TRBD1 (6 bases). Between the trimmed V and J ends, which lost 4 bases and 4 bases, there was a span of 15 bases. Looked up from germline, CDR1 is SGDLS and CDR2 is YYNGEE. This CDR3 contains 15 residues. CDR3 sequence (DNA): TGTGCCAGCAGCCCACAGAGGGGGTTTTACAATGAGCAGTTCTTC. Encoded protein: CASSPQRGFYNEQFF. The full variable domain, completed using reference TRBV9 and TRBJ2-1, is DSGVTQTPKHLITATGQRVTLRCSPRSGDLSVYWYQQSLDQGLQFLIQYYNGEERAKGNILERFSAQQFPDLHSELNLSSLELGDSALYFCASSPQRGFYNEQFFGPGTRLTVL.

The sample holds one count of this clone. The rearrangement joins TRBV7-9 to TRBJ2-1; D possibly corresponds to TRBD1 (7 bases). Germline CDR1 and CDR2: SEHNR and FQNEAQ (reference sequence). V dropped 5 bases and J dropped 14 bases, with 25 bases sitting between them. The CDR3 sequence is 15 residues long. CDR3 loop: CASSQGGGETCQEFF. CDR3 bases: TGTGCCAGCAGCCAGGGGGGTGGGGAGACTTGTCAGGAGTTCTTC.

The chain is built from TRBV5-4 and TRBJ2-7, with D possibly TRBD1 on 5 matching bases. The germline gives CDR1 SGHNT, CDR2 YYREEE (reference sequence). The CDR3 covers 14 residues. Deletions cut 0 bases from V and 3 bases from J, with 10 bases between. Written as DNA, the CDR3 is TGTGCCAGCAGCTTGGATCAGGGTGGCTACGAGCAGTACTTC. Its protein is CASSLDQGGYEQYF.